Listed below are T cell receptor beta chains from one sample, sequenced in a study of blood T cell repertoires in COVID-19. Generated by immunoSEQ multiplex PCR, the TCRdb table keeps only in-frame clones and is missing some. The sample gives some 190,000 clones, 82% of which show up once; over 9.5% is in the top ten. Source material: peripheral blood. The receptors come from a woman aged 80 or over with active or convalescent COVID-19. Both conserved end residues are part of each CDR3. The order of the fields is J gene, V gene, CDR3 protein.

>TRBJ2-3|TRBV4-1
CASSQDRLITDTQYF
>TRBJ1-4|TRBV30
CAWRGGESNEKLFF
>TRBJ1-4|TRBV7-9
CASSHRGDEKLFF
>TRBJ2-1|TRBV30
CAWQGTGQSSYNEQFF
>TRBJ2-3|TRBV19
CASSRTGGTDTQYF
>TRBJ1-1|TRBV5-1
CASSEDGGTEAFF
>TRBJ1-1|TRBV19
CASSRRGMDTEAFF
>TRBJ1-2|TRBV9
CASSPSAFDREDYGYTF
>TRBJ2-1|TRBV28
CASSVPGLAGGVEFF
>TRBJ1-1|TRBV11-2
CASSPGQGSTEAFF
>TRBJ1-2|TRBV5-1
CASSHGTGDGYTF
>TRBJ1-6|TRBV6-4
CASASTGSSPLHF
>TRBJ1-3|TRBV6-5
CASRDQNSGNTIYF
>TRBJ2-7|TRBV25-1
CASSVGRPYEQYF
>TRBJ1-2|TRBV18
CASSPNADILGYTF
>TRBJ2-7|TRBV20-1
CSASRTQGNYEQYF
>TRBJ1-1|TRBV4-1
CASSQEWETFRTGTEAFF
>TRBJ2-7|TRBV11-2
CASSLASGRSEQYF
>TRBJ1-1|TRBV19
CASSIGGRDTEAFF
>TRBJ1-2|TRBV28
CASSSTLTVYGYTF
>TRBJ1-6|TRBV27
CASSLWIMGSSYNSPLHF
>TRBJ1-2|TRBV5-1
CASSPEGQGNGYTF